These T cell receptor beta chains were read from a single sample in a study of OX40 agonist ivuxolimab in advanced cancers. Some clones are missing from TCRdb's copy, which holds only in-frame ones; the method was immunoSEQ multiplex PCR. The table includes about 24,000 clones, 88% detected once. The material was CD4+ or CD8+ T cells sorted from blood, obtained in a trial of the OX40 agonist ivuxolimab. These receptors all come from an adult with an advanced solid tumor such as melanoma, head and neck, liver or kidney cancer. Both conserved end residues are part of each CDR3. A D gene is named only where the DNA matches it firmly. Clone size appears in some rows only: once, few, many, or a class for an expanded clone.

j_gene: TRBJ2-1
abundance: .
d_gene: TRBD2
v_gene: TRBV7-2
CDR3nt: TGTGCCAGCAGCCCCCGAGCGGGGAGCTCCTACAATGAGCAGTTCTTC
CDR3aa: CASSPRAGSSYNEQFF

j_gene: TRBJ2-1
abundance: .
d_gene: .
v_gene: TRBV9
CDR3nt: TGTGCCAGCAGCGTAGGCGGGTACTCCTACAATGAGCAGTTCTTC
CDR3aa: CASSVGGYSYNEQFF

j_gene: TRBJ1-5
abundance: .
d_gene: .
v_gene: TRBV21-1
CDR3nt: TGTGCCAGCAGCAAAGAAGCTGGAAATCAGCCCCAGCATTTT
CDR3aa: CASSKEAGNQPQHF

j_gene: TRBJ1-2
abundance: .
d_gene: .
v_gene: TRBV5-1
CDR3nt: TGCGCCAGCAGGGGGTTTGGGGCCAACTATGGCTACACCTTC
CDR3aa: CASRGFGANYGYTF

j_gene: TRBJ2-1
abundance: few
d_gene: .
v_gene: TRBV7-9
CDR3nt: TGTGCCAGCAGCTTATGGACGGGACATGGGAACAATGAGCAGTTCTTC
CDR3aa: CASSLWTGHGNNEQFF

j_gene: TRBJ2-7
abundance: .
d_gene: TRBD1
v_gene: TRBV7-9
CDR3nt: TGTGCCAGCAGCCCCACTCGACAGGGGGCGCCCTACGAGCAGTACTTC
CDR3aa: CASSPTRQGAPYEQYF

j_gene: TRBJ2-7
abundance: .
d_gene: .
v_gene: TRBV28
CDR3nt: TGTGCCAGCACTCGTGGCGGCTACGAGCAGTACTTC
CDR3aa: CASTRGGYEQYF

j_gene: TRBJ2-2
abundance: .
d_gene: .
v_gene: TRBV2
CDR3nt: TGTGCCAGCACGAACACCGGGGAGCTGTTTTTT
CDR3aa: CASTNTGELFF

j_gene: TRBJ2-2
abundance: .
d_gene: TRBD1
v_gene: TRBV19
CDR3nt: TGTGCCAGTAGTACACGGACAGGGAACACCGGGGAGCTGTTTTTT
CDR3aa: CASSTRTGNTGELFF

j_gene: TRBJ1-5
abundance: .
d_gene: TRBD1
v_gene: TRBV6-5
CDR3nt: TGTGCCAGCAGGACAGGGGGGCAGCCCCAGCATTTT
CDR3aa: CASRTGGQPQHF

j_gene: TRBJ2-7
abundance: .
d_gene: TRBD1
v_gene: TRBV7-9
CDR3nt: TGTGCCAGCAGCGGGACAGCAAACTCCTACGAGCAGTACTTC
CDR3aa: CASSGTANSYEQYF

j_gene: TRBJ2-7
abundance: .
d_gene: .
v_gene: TRBV19
CDR3nt: TGTGCCAGTAGTATCGCCGGCCCCTACGAGCAGTACTTC
CDR3aa: CASSIAGPYEQYF

j_gene: TRBJ2-3
abundance: once
d_gene: TRBD2
v_gene: TRBV6-4
CDR3nt: TGTGCCAGCAGTCCCGGACTAGCGGGAGTAGATGGAATAGATACGCAGTATTTT
CDR3aa: CASSPGLAGVDGIDTQYF

j_gene: TRBJ2-2
abundance: .
d_gene: .
v_gene: TRBV27
CDR3nt: TGTGCCAGCAGTTTATATCAGGGGCGGCCCGGGGAGCTGTTTTTT
CDR3aa: CASSLYQGRPGELFF

j_gene: TRBJ2-7
abundance: .
d_gene: .
v_gene: TRBV10-3
CDR3nt: TGTGCCATCAGTGAGTCGTCAGGGGAGCAGTACTTC
CDR3aa: CAISESSGEQYF

j_gene: TRBJ2-7
abundance: once
d_gene: .
v_gene: TRBV30
CDR3nt: TGTGCCTGGAAAGGGTTCGCCTACGAGCAGTACTTC
CDR3aa: CAWKGFAYEQYF

j_gene: TRBJ2-1
abundance: .
d_gene: TRBD2
v_gene: TRBV2
CDR3nt: TGTGCCAGCAGTGCCACTAGCGATAATGAGCAGTTCTTC
CDR3aa: CASSATSDNEQFF

j_gene: TRBJ2-1
abundance: .
d_gene: TRBD2
v_gene: TRBV5-4
CDR3nt: TGTGCCAGCAGCTTGTGGCTAGCGGGAGACAATGAGCAGTTCTTC
CDR3aa: CASSLWLAGDNEQFF

j_gene: TRBJ1-5
abundance: once
d_gene: TRBD1
v_gene: TRBV7-2
CDR3nt: TGTGCCAGCAGCTTAGATTCAGGGGGTTCTCAGCCCCAGCATTTT
CDR3aa: CASSLDSGGSQPQHF

j_gene: TRBJ2-3
abundance: .
d_gene: .
v_gene: TRBV5-4
CDR3nt: TGTGCCAGCAGCACCGGGGCAGGAGTAGTCACAGATACGCAGTATTTT
CDR3aa: CASSTGAGVVTDTQYF

j_gene: TRBJ2-3
abundance: .
d_gene: .
v_gene: TRBV5-8
CDR3nt: TGTGCCAGCAGCGCCACCACAGATACGCAGTATTTT
CDR3aa: CASSATTDTQYF

j_gene: TRBJ1-1
abundance: .
d_gene: .
v_gene: TRBV5-6
CDR3nt: TGTGCCAGCAACCTGGGACGGATGAACACTGAAGCTTTCTTT
CDR3aa: CASNLGRMNTEAFF

j_gene: TRBJ2-1
abundance: once
d_gene: TRBD1
v_gene: TRBV28
CDR3nt: TGTGCCAGCAGCCGACCTGGACAGGGGGTCTACAATGAGCAGTTCTTC
CDR3aa: CASSRPGQGVYNEQFF

j_gene: TRBJ1-1
abundance: few
d_gene: .
v_gene: TRBV14
CDR3nt: TGTGCCAGCAGCCCTATTCCCATCAGGGAAGCTTTCTTT
CDR3aa: CASSPIPIREAFF

j_gene: TRBJ2-3
abundance: .
d_gene: .
v_gene: TRBV2
CDR3nt: TGTGCCAGCTCCCCGCAGGGATTAGATACGCAGTATTTT
CDR3aa: CASSPQGLDTQYF

j_gene: TRBJ2-1
abundance: .
d_gene: .
v_gene: TRBV5-4
CDR3nt: TGTGCCAGCACCGCTCTCCGCTCTAGCTCCTACAATGAGCAGTTCTTC
CDR3aa: CASTALRSSSYNEQFF

j_gene: TRBJ2-7
abundance: .
d_gene: .
v_gene: TRBV19
CDR3nt: TGTGCCAGTAGTATCTTGGGGTACGAGCAGTACTTC
CDR3aa: CASSILGYEQYF

j_gene: TRBJ2-1
abundance: .
d_gene: .
v_gene: TRBV4-1
CDR3nt: TGCGCCAGCAGCACCGGGACGCTAGCCTTGAGATGGGGATACAATGAGCAGTTCTTC
CDR3aa: CASSTGTLALRWGYNEQFF

j_gene: TRBJ2-7
abundance: .
d_gene: TRBD1
v_gene: TRBV7-2
CDR3nt: TGTGCCAGCAGCTTAACACCAGGGGGTTACGAGCAGTACTTC
CDR3aa: CASSLTPGGYEQYF

j_gene: TRBJ2-3
abundance: .
d_gene: .
v_gene: TRBV21-1
CDR3nt: TGTGCCAGCAGCAAACCTCAGACAGGGGCCACAGATACGCAGTATTTT
CDR3aa: CASSKPQTGATDTQYF

j_gene: TRBJ2-7
abundance: .
d_gene: .
v_gene: TRBV7-2
CDR3nt: TGTGCCAGCAGCTTAGGAACAAGGGTGCAAGGCGAGCAGTACTTC
CDR3aa: CASSLGTRVQGEQYF

j_gene: TRBJ1-1
abundance: .
d_gene: TRBD1
v_gene: TRBV6-9
CDR3nt: TGTGCCAGCAGACGGGACAGAAGAGATACTGAAGCTTTCTTT
CDR3aa: CASRRDRRDTEAFF

j_gene: TRBJ2-7
abundance: .
d_gene: TRBD2
v_gene: TRBV11-1
CDR3nt: TGTGCCAGCAGCCCTGTGGCAGCGGGGGGTGACGAGCAGTACTTC
CDR3aa: CASSPVAAGGDEQYF

j_gene: TRBJ1-1
abundance: .
d_gene: TRBD1
v_gene: TRBV6-5
CDR3nt: TGTGCCAGCATCCAGACAGGGACGAACACTGAAGCTTTCTTT
CDR3aa: CASIQTGTNTEAFF

j_gene: TRBJ2-1
abundance: .
d_gene: TRBD2
v_gene: TRBV5-8
CDR3nt: TGTGCCAGCAGCCTTCCAGGACTAGCGGGCCTACGCTCCTACAATGAGCAGTTCTTC
CDR3aa: CASSLPGLAGLRSYNEQFF

j_gene: TRBJ2-2
abundance: .
d_gene: TRBD1
v_gene: TRBV12-5
CDR3nt: TGTGCTAGTGGTTTTCCGAGGACAGGGGTGTTTTTT
CDR3aa: CASGFPRTGVFF

j_gene: TRBJ2-7
abundance: once
d_gene: .
v_gene: TRBV18
CDR3nt: TGTGCCAGCTCACCAGGCGTCTACGAGCAGTACTTC
CDR3aa: CASSPGVYEQYF

j_gene: TRBJ1-4
abundance: .
d_gene: .
v_gene: TRBV5-8
CDR3nt: TGTGCCAGCAGCCCGTCAGGGGACGAAAAACTGTTTTTT
CDR3aa: CASSPSGDEKLFF

j_gene: TRBJ2-2
abundance: .
d_gene: TRBD2
v_gene: TRBV6-6
CDR3nt: TGTGCCAGCATCGCTCTAGCGGGAAACACCGGGGAGCTGTTTTTT
CDR3aa: CASIALAGNTGELFF

j_gene: TRBJ1-5
abundance: .
d_gene: TRBD1
v_gene: TRBV5-4
CDR3nt: TGTGCCAGCAGCCAGAGACAGGGCGGAGGTGGCAATCAGCCCCAGCATTTT
CDR3aa: CASSQRQGGGGNQPQHF

j_gene: TRBJ1-1
abundance: .
d_gene: .
v_gene: TRBV5-1
CDR3nt: TGCGCCAGCAGGTCGACAGGCGGTAACACTGAAGCTTTCTTT
CDR3aa: CASRSTGGNTEAFF

j_gene: TRBJ2-1
abundance: .
d_gene: .
v_gene: TRBV30
CDR3nt: TGTGCCTGGAGTCCCCGGGAGGAGCAGTTCTTC
CDR3aa: CAWSPREEQFF

j_gene: TRBJ2-7
abundance: .
d_gene: TRBD1
v_gene: TRBV6-4
CDR3nt: TGTGCCAGCAGTGACGGACAGGGTGGCGAGCAGTACTTC
CDR3aa: CASSDGQGGEQYF

j_gene: TRBJ2-5
abundance: .
d_gene: .
v_gene: TRBV15
CDR3nt: TGTGCCACCAGCAGGGGGAGGGGGGAGACCCAGTACTTC
CDR3aa: CATSRGRGETQYF

j_gene: TRBJ2-3
abundance: .
d_gene: TRBD2
v_gene: TRBV27
CDR3nt: TGTGCCAGCAGTTTATGGGGGACTAGGTTCGGCTCCACAGATACGCAGTATTTT
CDR3aa: CASSLWGTRFGSTDTQYF

j_gene: TRBJ2-7
abundance: .
d_gene: TRBD2
v_gene: TRBV27
CDR3nt: TGTGCCAGCAGGAAGGTGGCGCGGGAGGTTACCTACGAGCAGTACTTC
CDR3aa: CASRKVAREVTYEQYF

j_gene: TRBJ1-1
abundance: .
d_gene: .
v_gene: TRBV5-1
CDR3nt: TGCGCCAGCAGCTTGGCCGGGGGAACGAACACTGAAGCTTTCTTT
CDR3aa: CASSLAGGTNTEAFF

j_gene: TRBJ1-2
abundance: .
d_gene: TRBD1
v_gene: TRBV6-5
CDR3nt: TGTGCCAGCAGCCGCCCGGACAGGACAATAAAGGGCTACACCTTC
CDR3aa: CASSRPDRTIKGYTF

j_gene: TRBJ1-1
abundance: .
d_gene: .
v_gene: TRBV30
CDR3nt: TGTGCCTGGAGTCCCCTTCCCCCCCCTGAAGCTTTCTTT
CDR3aa: CAWSPLPPPEAFF

j_gene: TRBJ1-5
abundance: .
d_gene: TRBD1
v_gene: TRBV6-1
CDR3nt: TGTGCCAGCACTAGGGACAGAAATCAGCCCCAGCATTTT
CDR3aa: CASTRDRNQPQHF

j_gene: TRBJ2-3
abundance: .
d_gene: TRBD2
v_gene: TRBV9
CDR3nt: TGTGCCAGCAGCCCCACTAGCGGTCCTAGCACAGATACGCAGTATTTT
CDR3aa: CASSPTSGPSTDTQYF

j_gene: TRBJ1-3
abundance: few
d_gene: .
v_gene: TRBV6-5
CDR3nt: TGTGCCAGCAGTTACTCGGCCGACCCTGGAAACACCATATATTTT
CDR3aa: CASSYSADPGNTIYF

j_gene: TRBJ1-5
abundance: .
d_gene: .
v_gene: TRBV5-1
CDR3nt: TGCGCCAGCAGCTTGTATACCGGGAAGGGTCAGCCCCAGCATTTT
CDR3aa: CASSLYTGKGQPQHF

j_gene: TRBJ2-2
abundance: .
d_gene: TRBD2
v_gene: TRBV19
CDR3nt: TGTGCCAGTAGTATACAAGCGGGAGAGAACGGGGAGCTGTTTTTT
CDR3aa: CASSIQAGENGELFF

j_gene: TRBJ2-4
abundance: .
d_gene: .
v_gene: TRBV7-2
CDR3nt: TGTGCCAGCAGCTTAGTACCCTCCAAAAACATTCAGTACTTC
CDR3aa: CASSLVPSKNIQYF